A selection of T cell receptor beta chains follows, all from one sample in a study of somatic mutations in cytotoxic T cells in rheumatoid arthritis. Clones were sequenced by immunoSEQ multiplex PCR, and TCRdb holds only the in-frame ones, with some missing. The repertoire holds about 25,000 clones, with about 81% as singletons. Sequenced: CD8+ T cells sorted from blood. These receptors came from a man aged 45-65 years in good health. Each CDR3 is given with its conserved first and last residue. A D gene is named only where the DNA matches it firmly. Clone size is not always given. Where it is, it says once, few, many or a class for expanded clones.

clone_size,d_call,j_call,v_call,cdr3_length,cdr3_aa,cdr3_nt
NA,TRBD1,TRBJ1-2,TRBV9,14,CASSPLGQPDGYTF,TGTGCCAGCAGCCCCCTGGGACAGCCCGATGGCTACACCTTC
NA,NA,TRBJ2-3,TRBV7-6,17,CASSLRQGVTSTDTQYF,TGTGCCAGCAGCTTACGGCAGGGAGTTACTAGCACAGATACGCAGTATTTT
once,TRBD2,TRBJ2-7,TRBV6-1,15,CASSEAWVRETEQYF,TGTGCCAGCAGTGAAGCCTGGGTGCGGGAGACTGAGCAGTACTTC
NA,NA,TRBJ1-5,TRBV4-2,13,CASSQARDQPQHF,TGTGCCAGCAGTCAAGCCAGAGATCAGCCCCAGCATTTT
NA,NA,TRBJ1-4,TRBV5-8,15,CASSLGRATNEKLFF,TGTGCCAGCAGCTTGGGTCGGGCAACTAATGAAAAACTGTTTTTT
NA,NA,TRBJ1-3,TRBV7-9,15,CASIRPGGSGNTIYF,TGTGCCAGCATCCGACCCGGAGGGTCTGGAAACACCATATATTTT
NA,NA,TRBJ2-1,TRBV6-6,13,CASGAAPYNEQFF,TGTGCCAGCGGGGCGGCCCCTTACAATGAGCAGTTCTTC
NA,NA,TRBJ2-3,TRBV27,15,CASSETDSYTDTQYF,TGTGCCAGCAGCGAAACCGACTCTTACACAGATACGCAGTATTTT
NA,NA,TRBJ2-1,TRBV5-1,13,CASSLRLTTEQFF,TGCGCCAGCAGCCTACGATTAACAACTGAGCAGTTCTTC
NA,NA,TRBJ1-4,TRBV27,17,CASSLRAVPRSSEKLFF,TGTGCCAGCAGTTTACGGGCAGTTCCTCGATCGAGTGAAAAACTGTTTTTT
NA,NA,TRBJ1-1,TRBV13,13,CASSPLGVPEAFF,TGTGCCAGCAGCCCCCTCGGGGTGCCTGAAGCTTTCTTT
NA,NA,TRBJ2-3,TRBV28,14,CASSLLQNTDTQYF,TGTGCCAGCAGTTTATTACAAAACACAGATACGCAGTATTTT
NA,TRBD2,TRBJ2-1,TRBV10-3,17,CAISDISGRLSYNEQFF,TGTGCCATCAGTGACATTAGCGGGAGGCTCTCCTACAATGAGCAGTTCTTC
NA,TRBD1,TRBJ2-1,TRBV7-6,15,CASSATGGNYNEQFF,TGTGCCAGCAGCGCGACAGGGGGCAACTACAATGAGCAGTTCTTC
NA,NA,TRBJ2-5,TRBV21-1,14,CASSEQGVPETQYF,TGTGCCAGCAGCGAACAGGGGGTCCCAGAGACCCAGTACTTC
NA,NA,TRBJ2-1,TRBV30,14,CAYNPEGVFNEQFF,TGTGCCTACAACCCGGAAGGGGTTTTCAATGAGCAGTTCTTC
NA,NA,TRBJ2-7,TRBV7-9,12,CASSLSSNEQYF,TGTGCCAGCAGCTTATCCAGTAACGAGCAGTACTTC
NA,TRBD2,TRBJ2-7,TRBV9,15,CASSASGGLSYEQYF,TGTGCCAGCAGCGCCAGCGGGGGACTTTCATACGAGCAGTACTTC
NA,TRBD2,TRBJ2-1,TRBV2,16,CASSDAGTRGLGEQFF,TGTGCCAGCAGTGATGCAGGGACTAGAGGTCTAGGTGAGCAGTTCTTC
NA,NA,TRBJ2-7,TRBV5-1,15,CASSLSDRPSYEQYF,TGCGCCAGCAGCTTGTCGGACAGACCGTCCTACGAGCAGTACTTC
few,TRBD2,TRBJ2-7,TRBV2,14,CASLPEGLAGEQYF,TGTGCCAGCCTCCCAGAGGGACTAGCGGGAGAGCAGTACTTC
NA,TRBD2,TRBJ2-1,TRBV6-6,16,CASSYAQRELYNEQFF,TGTGCCAGCAGTTACGCCCAGCGGGAGTTATACAATGAGCAGTTCTTC
NA,NA,TRBJ2-7,TRBV10-2,11,CASSEIYEQYF,TGCGCCAGCAGTGAGATCTACGAGCAGTACTTC
NA,TRBD2,TRBJ2-3,TRBV4-1,14,CASSRAGAADTQYF,TGCGCCAGCAGCCGAGCGGGAGCAGCAGATACGCAGTATTTT
few,NA,TRBJ2-7,TRBV5-5,15,CASSMGLGGGHEQYF,TGTGCCAGCAGTATGGGGTTAGGAGGAGGCCACGAGCAGTACTTC
NA,TRBD2,TRBJ2-1,TRBV30,18,CAWSVTPSGSESYNEQFF,TGTGCCTGGAGTGTAACGCCTAGCGGGAGTGAATCCTACAATGAGCAGTTCTTC
NA,NA,TRBJ2-7,TRBV11-2,14,CASSLGRGFYEQYF,TGTGCCAGCAGCTTAGGCAGGGGTTTCTACGAGCAGTACTTC
NA,NA,TRBJ2-1,TRBV4-1,15,CASSPTTVGSGEQFF,TGCGCCAGCAGCCCGACGACGGTAGGGAGTGGTGAGCAGTTCTTC
NA,NA,TRBJ1-2,TRBV10-2,16,CASSESWAGANYGYTF,TGCGCCAGCAGTGAGTCTTGGGCCGGAGCTAACTATGGCTACACCTTC
once,NA,TRBJ1-5,TRBV19,14,CACKVSHSNQPQHF,TGTGCCTGTAAAGTCAGCCATAGCAATCAGCCCCAGCATTTT
NA,TRBD1,TRBJ2-7,TRBV4-1,13,CASSPRTGAEQYF,TGCGCCAGCAGCCCCAGGACAGGGGCCGAGCAGTACTTC
NA,TRBD2,TRBJ2-7,TRBV27,15,CASSLVGLETYEQYF,TGTGCCAGCAGTTTGGTTGGACTAGAAACCTACGAGCAGTACTTC
NA,TRBD2,TRBJ2-1,TRBV4-2,15,CASSQEGASGDEQFF,TGTGCCAGCAGCCAAGAGGGGGCTAGCGGGGATGAGCAGTTCTTC
NA,NA,TRBJ2-6,TRBV10-3,20,CAISEPRGVRGSSGANVLTF,TGTGCCATCAGTGAGCCGAGGGGGGTCAGGGGAAGCTCTGGGGCCAACGTCCTGACTTTC
NA,TRBD2,TRBJ2-7,TRBV7-6,16,CASSLYSGEEPYEQYF,TGTGCCAGCAGCTTATACAGCGGGGAAGAACCCTACGAGCAGTACTTC
NA,NA,TRBJ2-6,TRBV27,20,CASSLSGRGTGYSGANVLTF,TGTGCCAGCAGTTTATCTGGGAGGGGGACAGGTTACTCTGGGGCCAACGTCCTGACTTTC
NA,TRBD1,TRBJ2-7,TRBV11-2,14,CASSSRQGRYEQYF,TGTGCCAGCAGTTCCCGACAGGGGAGGTACGAGCAGTACTTC
NA,NA,TRBJ2-3,TRBV9,15,CASSVEGHNRDTQYF,TGTGCCAGCAGCGTAGAGGGACATAACCGAGATACGCAGTATTTT
NA,TRBD2,TRBJ2-7,TRBV7-9,18,CASSTPLAGDLYPYEQYF,TGTGCCAGCAGCACCCCCCTAGCGGGAGACCTCTATCCCTACGAGCAGTACTTC
NA,NA,TRBJ2-3,TRBV19,15,CASSSNPQGTDTQYF,TGTGCCAGTAGCTCTAACCCACAGGGTACAGATACGCAGTATTTT
NA,TRBD2,TRBJ2-2,TRBV6-4,17,CASSESGLESNTGELFF,TGTGCCAGCAGTGAATCTGGACTAGAGAGTAACACCGGGGAGCTGTTTTTT
once,TRBD2,TRBJ2-5,TRBV27,14,CASSLAGVLETQYF,TGTGCCAGCAGTCTAGCGGGAGTACTTGAGACCCAGTACTTC
few,NA,TRBJ1-3,TRBV7-2,15,CASSKTGDSGNTIYF,TGTGCCAGCAGCAAAACAGGTGACTCTGGAAACACCATATATTTT
NA,NA,TRBJ2-5,TRBV4-1,14,CASSPYGVQETQYF,TGCGCCAGCAGCCCCTACGGCGTACAAGAGACCCAGTACTTC
NA,NA,TRBJ2-3,TRBV11-2,15,CASSLGTSLADTQYF,TGTGCCAGCAGCCTCGGGACGTCTCTGGCAGATACGCAGTATTTT
NA,TRBD1,TRBJ2-6,TRBV6-1,15,CASIRDSSGANVLTF,TGTGCCAGCATCCGGGACAGCTCTGGGGCCAACGTCCTGACTTTC
NA,NA,TRBJ1-2,TRBV7-9,15,CASSSPPQGHYGYTF,TGTGCCAGCAGCTCACCCCCTCAGGGGCACTATGGCTACACCTTC
NA,NA,TRBJ2-1,TRBV28,16,CASSPDLPERSRWQFF,TGTGCCAGCAGTCCCGATCTCCCAGAAAGGTCCCGTTGGCAGTTCTTC
NA,NA,TRBJ1-1,TRBV19,14,CASKRGGMNTEAFF,TGTGCCAGTAAAAGGGGGGGGATGAACACTGAAGCTTTCTTT
few,NA,TRBJ2-7,TRBV5-1,11,CASSLNNEQYF,TGCGCCAGCAGCTTAAATAACGAGCAGTACTTC
NA,TRBD2,TRBJ2-7,TRBV7-8,15,CASSPLAGAGYEQYF,TGTGCCAGCAGCCCCCTAGCGGGAGCTGGTTACGAGCAGTACTTC
NA,NA,TRBJ1-2,TRBV9,16,CASSVGNRPLLKGYTF,TGTGCCAGCAGCGTAGGAAACAGACCCCTACTTAAAGGCTACACCTTC
NA,NA,TRBJ1-3,TRBV7-6,15,CASSLAVGPGNTIYF,TGTGCCAGCAGCTTAGCGGTAGGACCTGGAAACACCATATATTTT